The clone carrying this T cell receptor beta chain was seen at least ten times. This CDR3 is built from 15 residues. V trimming: 8 bases; J trimming: 4 bases; junction bases outside the gene matches: 8. TCRdb reprocessed the RT-PCR reads with MiXCR, giving one entry per CDR3 protein. The sample shows fewer than 250,000 distinct CDR3 sequences, 11% to 15% of them seen only once. The data were obtained in a study of patients and donors after allogeneic stem cell transplantation. The sequence was collected from a human donor who was either an allogeneic HSCT recipient or a stem cell or donor lymphocyte infusion donor (not recorded which). It is not recorded whose cells these are; they may come from a transplant donor. The J gene is TRBJ2-1, the V gene TRBV12-3 or TRBV12-4; TRBD1 matches 10 bases. Sequenced sample: blood, either unsorted or a sorted T cell fraction (not recorded which). The CDR3 DNA follows: TGTGCCAGCTCACCACCGGGACAGGGGTACAATGAGCAGTTCTTC. Residues: CASSPPGQGYNEQFF.